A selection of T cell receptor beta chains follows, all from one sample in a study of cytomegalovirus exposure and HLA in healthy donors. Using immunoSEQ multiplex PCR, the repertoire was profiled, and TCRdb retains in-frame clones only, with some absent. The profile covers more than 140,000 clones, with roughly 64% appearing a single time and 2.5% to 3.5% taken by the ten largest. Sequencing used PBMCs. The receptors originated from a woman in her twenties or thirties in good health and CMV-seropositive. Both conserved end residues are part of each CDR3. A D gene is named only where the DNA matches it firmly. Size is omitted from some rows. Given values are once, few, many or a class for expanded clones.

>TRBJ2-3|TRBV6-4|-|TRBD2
CASSLLAGDTDTQYF
TGTGCCAGCAGCCTCCTAGCGGGGGATACAGATACGCAGTATTTT
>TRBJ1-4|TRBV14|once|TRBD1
CASSLSSQGALGNEKLFF
TGTGCCAGCAGCCTGTCGTCGCAGGGGGCTCTTGGTAATGAAAAACTGTTTTTT
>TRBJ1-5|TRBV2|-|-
CASKTSDSNQPQHF
TGTGCCAGCAAAACTAGTGATAGCAATCAGCCCCAGCATTTT
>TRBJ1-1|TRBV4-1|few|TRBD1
CASSHPGQVNTEAFF
TGCGCCAGCAGCCATCCGGGACAGGTGAACACTGAAGCTTTCTTT
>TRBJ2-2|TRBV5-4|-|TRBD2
CASSLAGGRSGELFF
TGTGCCAGCAGCTTGGCGGGGGGGAGGTCCGGGGAGCTGTTTTTT
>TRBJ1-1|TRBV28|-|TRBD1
CASRPGQGRGMNTEAFF
TGTGCCAGCAGACCGGGACAGGGGCGCGGGATGAACACTGAAGCTTTCTTT
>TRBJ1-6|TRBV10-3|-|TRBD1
CAATGVNNSPLHF
TGTGCCGCTACAGGGGTAAATAATTCACCCCTCCACTTT
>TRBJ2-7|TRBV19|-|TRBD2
CASRTTSGSLEQYF
TGTGCCAGTAGGACGACTAGCGGGAGTCTCGAGCAGTACTTC
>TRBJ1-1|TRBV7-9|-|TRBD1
CASQTGGHTEAFF
TGTGCCAGCCAGACAGGGGGGCACACTGAAGCTTTCTTT
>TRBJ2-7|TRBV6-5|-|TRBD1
CASSATGGPEQYF
TGTGCCAGCAGTGCAACAGGGGGCCCGGAGCAGTACTTC
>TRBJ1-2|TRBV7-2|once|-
CASSLQLQQGLDYGYTF
TGTGCCAGCAGCCTACAGCTGCAGCAGGGTCTCGACTATGGCTACACCTTC
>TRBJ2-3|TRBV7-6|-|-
CASSPTPPTDTQYF
TGTGCCAGCAGCCCGACACCTCCTACAGATACGCAGTATTTT
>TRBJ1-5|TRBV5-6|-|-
CASSSSPVQPQHF
TGTGCCAGCAGCTCGAGCCCGGTCCAGCCCCAGCATTTT
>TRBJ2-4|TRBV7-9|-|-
CASSLPGKEGKSRNIQYF
TGTGCCAGCAGCTTACCCGGGAAGGAGGGGAAATCGAGAAACATTCAGTACTTC
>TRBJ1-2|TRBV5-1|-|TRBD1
CASSLTGVYGYTF
TGCGCCAGCAGCTTGACAGGGGTCTATGGCTACACCTTC
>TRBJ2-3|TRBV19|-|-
CASRDWAPDTQYF
TGTGCCAGTAGGGACTGGGCCCCAGATACGCAGTATTTT
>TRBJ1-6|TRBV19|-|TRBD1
CASSIQGARFVLHF
TGTGCCAGTAGTATACAGGGGGCGCGATTTGTCCTCCACTTT
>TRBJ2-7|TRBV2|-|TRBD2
CASSYTSDEQYF
TGTGCCAGCAGCTATACTAGCGACGAGCAGTACTTC
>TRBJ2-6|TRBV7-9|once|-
CASSRFSGANVLTF
TGTGCCAGCAGCCGTTTTTCTGGGGCCAACGTCCTGACTTTC
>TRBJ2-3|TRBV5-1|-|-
CASNKGGDLGDTQYF
TGCGCCAGCAACAAGGGGGGGGACCTTGGAGATACGCAGTATTTT
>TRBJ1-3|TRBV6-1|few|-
CASSMTASSGNTIYF
TGTGCCAGCTCAATGACGGCTAGCTCTGGAAACACCATATATTTT
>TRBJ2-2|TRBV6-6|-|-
CASTPPGRGGTGELFF
TGTGCCAGCACCCCCCCGGGGAGGGGGGGCACCGGGGAGCTGTTTTTT
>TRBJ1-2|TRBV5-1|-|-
CASSPKGAGSFYGYTF
TGCGCCAGCAGCCCAAAAGGGGCAGGTAGTTTCTATGGCTACACCTTC
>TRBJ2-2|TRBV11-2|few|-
CASSMGGGGELFF
TGTGCCAGCTCCATGGGGGGAGGCGGGGAGCTGTTTTTT